Following are 24 T cell receptor beta chains from one sample sequenced in a study of blood T cell repertoires in COVID-19. TCRdb's table, derived via immunoSEQ multiplex PCR, lists solely in-frame clones and lacks some. The data show about 41,000 clones, about 85% seen once. Sequencing input: peripheral blood. The receptors here all came from a man in his sixties with acute or convalescent COVID-19.

This rearrangement joins TRBV7-8 to TRBJ1-4; D may be TRBD1 (5 bases). V was shortened by 4 bases and J by 10 bases, with 19 bases between the two germline ends. The germline CDR1 and CDR2 sequences are SGHVS and FQNEAQ. CDR3 length: 15 residues. CDR3 DNA: TGTGCCAGCAGCTCCACAGGAGGCAGGGAGGGAAAACTGTTTTTT. Amino acids: CASSSTGGREGKLFF. The whole variable domain, remainder taken from reference TRBV7-8 and TRBJ1-4, is GAGVSQSPRYKVAKRGQDVALRCDPISGHVSLFWYQQALGQGPEFLTYFQNEAQLDKSGLPSDRFFAERPEGSVSTLKIQRTQQEDSAVYLCASSSTGGREGKLFFGSGTQLSVL.

This rearrangement joins TRBV30 to TRBJ1-5; TRBD1 matches at 9 bases. CDR1 and CDR2 from the germline V gene are GTSNPN and SVGIG (reference sequence). The CDR3 consists of 17 residues. J gave up 4 bases and V 1 base, and 11 bases lay outside the gene matches. Here the CDR3 reads CAWSGVAGGTGNQPQHF. CDR3 bases: TGTGCCTGGAGTGGTGTTGCTGGAGGGACAGGGAATCAGCCCCAGCATTTT. Complete variable domain (other parts from reference TRBV30 and TRBJ1-5): SQTIHQWPATLVQPVGSPLSLECTVEGTSNPNLYWYRQAAGRGLQLLFYSVGIGQISSEVPQNLSASRPQDRQFILSSKKLLLSDSGFYLCAWSGVAGGTGNQPQHFGDGTRLSIL.

The chain is built from TRBV19 and TRBJ2-7, with 10 bases identical to TRBD2. Germline values: CDR1 LNHDA, CDR2 SQIVND (reference sequence). The CDR3 sequence is 14 residues long. With V trimmed by 10 bases and J by 3 bases, 9 bases remained unmatched. The CDR3 DNA reads as TGTGCCACCGGGAGGACTAGCGGAGACTACGAGCAGTACTTC. This encodes CATGRTSGDYEQYF.

This chain links TRBV6-2 or TRBV6-3 with TRBJ1-5, with 9 bases that match TRBD1. CDR1 is MNHEY, CDR2 SVGEGT, per germline. CDR3 length: 14 residues. The trim removed 5 bases at V and 4 bases at J, leaving 3 bases unmatched. The CDR3 DNA follows: TGTGCCAGCAGTCGGACAGGGGCAAATCAGCCCCAGCATTTT. The encoded protein is CASSRTGANQPQHF.

This chain links TRBV5-1 with TRBJ1-1; D call uncertain. This CDR3 spans 16 amino acids. Per the germline V gene, CDR1 is SGHRS and CDR2 is YFSETQ. Between the trimmed V and J ends, which lost 3 bases and 4 bases, there was a span of 19 bases. CDR3 sequence (DNA): TGCGCCAGCAGCTCAGTGGTAGCGGCTTTGAGCACTGAAGCTTTCTTT. Its translation is CASSSVVAALSTEAFF. Using reference TRBV5-1 and TRBJ1-1 for the parts outside the CDR3, the full variable domain is KAGVTQTPRYLIKTRGQQVTLSCSPISGHRSVSWYQQTPGQGLQFLFEYFSETQRNKGNFPGRFSGRQFSNSRSEMNVSTLELGDSALYLCASSSVVAALSTEAFFGQGTRLTVV.

This clone came up once. The chain combines TRBV30 with TRBJ1-2; D call uncertain. CDR1 and CDR2 (germline): GTSNPN, SVGIG (reference sequence). This CDR3 comprises 14 residues. V was cut by 1 base and J by 11 bases, with 20 bases left in between. The CDR3 protein is CAWSAPVISAVYTF. DNA of the CDR3: TGTGCCTGGAGTGCCCCAGTAATTTCGGCGGTGTACACCTTC. Drawing the rest from reference TRBV30 and TRBJ1-2, the complete variable domain is SQTIHQWPATLVQPVGSPLSLECTVEGTSNPNLYWYRQAAGRGLQLLFYSVGIGQISSEVPQNLSASRPQDRQFILSSKKLLLSDSGFYLCAWSAPVISAVYTFGSGTRLTVV.

The gene calls are TRBV7-2 and TRBJ1-6, with TRBD1 identical over 7 bases. The length of the CDR3 is 16 residues. The germline V gene encodes CDR1 SGHTA and CDR2 FQGNSA. The junction had 10 bases not matched to a gene; V was cut back by 5 bases and J by 6 bases. The CDR3 sequence: CASSPIDRDFNSPLHF. The CDR3, as DNA: TGTGCCAGCAGCCCGATAGACAGGGACTTTAATTCACCCCTCCACTTT.

This clone turned up a few times. The V and J genes are TRBV19 and TRBJ2-7; D unresolved. The germline V gene encodes CDR1 LNHDA and CDR2 SQIVND (reference sequence). The V gene lost 3 bases and the J gene lost 6 bases, with 12 bases spanning the gap. The CDR3 has 13 amino acids. In DNA form, the CDR3 reads TGTGCCAGTAGTATCCGTATTCAGCGCGAGCAGTACTTC. It is translated as CASSIRIQREQYF. Full variable domain (remainder filled in from reference TRBV19 and TRBJ2-7): DGGITQSPKYLFRKEGQNVTLSCEQNLNHDAMYWYRQDPGQGLRLIYYSQIVNDFQKGDIAEGYSVSREKKESFPLTVTSAQKNPTAFYLCASSIRIQREQYFGPGTRLTVT.

The chain is built from TRBV4-3 and TRBJ1-3; maybe TRBD1 (5 bases). Germline CDR1 and CDR2: LGHNA and YSLEER. The CDR3 consists of 17 residues. V lost 0 bases to trimming and J lost 0 bases, with 12 bases between them. The CDR3 loop is CASSQEGGVYSGNTIYF. For the CDR3, the DNA is TGCGCCAGCAGCCAAGAGGGGGGGGTCTACTCTGGAAACACCATATATTTT.

The rearrangement uses TRBV3-1 (or the pseudogene TRBV3-2) and TRBJ2-7; 8 nucleotides match TRBD1. With 2 bases clipped from V and 11 bases from J, the junction kept 11 bases outside the gene matches. This CDR3 comprises 14 residues. Germline V gene data show CDR1 as LGHDT and CDR2 as YNNKEL (reference sequence). The CDR3 protein is CASSQTGTGGLKYF. In DNA, the CDR3 is TGTGCCAGCAGCCAAACCGGGACAGGTGGGTTGAAGTACTTC.

The chain links TRBV19 to TRBJ1-1; no firm D call. This CDR3 contains 13 residues. V was cut by 3 bases and J by 4 bases, with 9 bases left in between. Germline-derived CDR1 and CDR2 are LNHDA and SQIVND (reference sequence). In DNA form, the CDR3 reads TGTGCCAGTAGTATTTTATCGGGCACTGAAGCTTTCTTT. It translates to CASSILSGTEAFF.

The CDR3 coding sequence is TGTGCCAGTGGAGTCGACGGGCAGGGCCGACCGGATGGCTACACCTTC. Amino acid sequence: CASGVDGQGRPDGYTF. This chain links TRBV19 with TRBJ1-2, with D possibly TRBD1 on 5 matching bases. CDR3 length: 16 residues. V gave up 8 bases and J gave up 6 bases, with 25 bases separating them. Germline loops: CDR1 LNHDA, CDR2 SQIVND (reference sequence). Full variable domain (outside the CDR3, taken from reference TRBV19 and TRBJ1-2): DGGITQSPKYLFRKEGQNVTLSCEQNLNHDAMYWYRQDPGQGLRLIYYSQIVNDFQKGDIAEGYSVSREKKESFPLTVTSAQKNPTAFYLCASGVDGQGRPDGYTFGSGTRLTVV.

This rearrangement joins TRBV4-2 to TRBJ2-1; 11 bases match TRBD2. V was pared by 0 bases and J by 3 bases, with 4 bases of the junction left unmatched. CDR3 length: 17 residues. Germline CDR1 is LGHNA and CDR2 is YNFKEQ. The CDR3 loop is CASSQDGTSGGYNEQFF. The CDR3 DNA follows: TGTGCCAGCAGCCAAGATGGAACTAGCGGGGGCTACAATGAGCAGTTCTTC.

DNA for the CDR3: TGTGCCAGCAGCTCCCAGATGATGACAGGGGTCACTGAAGCTTTCTTT. Protein: CASSSQMMTGVTEAFF. The chain recombines TRBV5-6 with TRBJ1-1; 8 bases agree with TRBD1. Germline CDR1 reads SGHDT; CDR2 reads YYEEEE. The CDR3 extends over 16 amino acids. V shed 3 bases and J 4 bases; nucleotides not matched to a gene: 11. Full variable domain (outside the CDR3, taken from reference TRBV5-6 and TRBJ1-1): DAGVTQSPTHLIKTRGQQVTLRCSPKSGHDTVSWYQQALGQGPQFIFQYYEEEERQRGNFPDRFSGHQFPNYSSELNVNALLLGDSALYLCASSSQMMTGVTEAFFGQGTRLTVV.

This sequence joins TRBV9 and TRBJ2-3, with TRBD1 matching 11 bases. The CDR3 covers 14 residues. Trimming removed 4 bases from V and 5 bases from J; junction bases left unmatched: 3. Germline CDR1 SGDLS, CDR2 YYNGEE. The CDR3 region is CASSPGTGGDTQYF. The DNA for the CDR3 is TGTGCCAGCAGCCCCGGGACAGGGGGAGATACGCAGTATTTT.

CDR3 nucleotide sequence: TGTGCCAGCAGCGTAGGTATTCTGGGACAGGGAGGTGAAAAACTGTTTTTT. This translates into CASSVGILGQGGEKLFF. The chain uses TRBV9 and TRBJ1-4; 9 bases map to TRBD1. The ends lost 0 bases at V and 7 bases at J; junction bases unmatched: 10. In germline, CDR1 is SGDLS, CDR2 YYNGEE. The CDR3 is made up of 17 amino acids.

This chain links TRBV27 with TRBJ1-5; no clear D gene. The V gene's germline CDR1 is MNHEY and CDR2 SMNVEV (reference sequence). The CDR3 spans 15 residues. The V and J ends lost 0 bases and 6 bases respectively, with 12 bases between them. CDR3: CASSLSALGGQPQHF. As DNA, the CDR3 is TGTGCCAGCAGTTTATCGGCCCTCGGAGGTCAGCCCCAGCATTTT.

The CDR3 spells CASSHSPGQGASEAFF. In DNA, the CDR3 is TGTGCCAGCAGCCACAGTCCGGGACAGGGGGCGTCTGAAGCTTTCTTT. This chain connects TRBV14 to TRBJ1-1, with 12 nucleotides matching TRBD1. V was pared by 3 bases and J by 6 bases, with 8 bases of the junction left unmatched. The CDR3 runs to 16 residues. Germline V gene data show CDR1 as SGHDN and CDR2 as FVKESK.

The rearrangement uses TRBV7-3 and TRBJ2-7; TRBD2 matches 13 bases. CDR1 and CDR2 (germline): SGHTA, FQGTGA. Trimming removed 3 bases from V and 5 bases from J; junction bases left unmatched: 4. The CDR3 is 15 amino acids. The CDR3 DNA reads TGTGCCAGCAGCTTCGGGACTAGCGGGGTCAACGAGCAGTACTTC. Translated, it gives CASSFGTSGVNEQYF.

The rearrangement uses TRBV9 and TRBJ1-2; weak D call: TRBD1 (6 bases). From germline, CDR1 is SGDLS and CDR2 YYNGEE. This CDR3 contains 14 residues. Trimming removed 0 bases at V and 8 bases at J, with 14 bases between. CDR3 sequence reads: CASSVAPGQGGYTF. The CDR3 DNA reads TGTGCCAGCAGCGTAGCCCCGGGTCAGGGGGGCTACACCTTC.

J is TRBJ2-1 and V is TRBV25-1; TRBD1 agrees at 9 bases. The CDR3 runs to 17 residues. J gave up 0 bases and V 3 bases, and 6 bases lay outside the gene matches. Germline-derived CDR1 and CDR2 are MGHDK and SYGVNS. The CDR3 reads CASSEPGQGSSYNEQFF. CDR3 coding DNA: TGTGCCAGCAGTGAGCCCGGACAGGGGAGCTCCTACAATGAGCAGTTCTTC.

This clone was recorded only once. The gene calls are TRBV4-2 and TRBJ1-1, with D tentatively TRBD1 (6 bases). Trimming took 3 bases from V and 5 from J, leaving 16 bases between them. The germline CDR1 and CDR2 sequences are LGHNA and YNFKEQ. The CDR3 has 15 amino acids. The CDR3 sequence: CASSQDTIRGTEAFF. For the CDR3, the DNA is TGTGCCAGCAGCCAGGACACAATCAGGGGAACTGAAGCTTTCTTT.

V is TRBV14 and J is TRBJ2-5, with 7 nucleotides matching TRBD1. Looked up from germline, CDR1 is SGHDN and CDR2 is FVKESK. The CDR3 contains 17 residues. V trimming: 2 bases; J trimming: 5 bases; junction bases outside the gene matches: 14. The chain's CDR3 is CASSQTSGTVDAETQYF. The DNA of the CDR3 is TGTGCCAGCAGCCAAACCTCCGGGACAGTCGATGCGGAGACCCAGTACTTC.

The chain employs TRBV7-8 and TRBJ1-1; D unclear. The CDR3 consists of 15 residues. Germline CDR1 is SGHVS and CDR2 is FQNEAQ. Deletions cut 1 base from V and 3 bases from J, with 12 bases between. In nucleotides, the CDR3 is TGTGCCAGCAGCTTAGTGATCGGAGTTGACACTGAAGCTTTCTTT. This gives the protein CASSLVIGVDTEAFF.